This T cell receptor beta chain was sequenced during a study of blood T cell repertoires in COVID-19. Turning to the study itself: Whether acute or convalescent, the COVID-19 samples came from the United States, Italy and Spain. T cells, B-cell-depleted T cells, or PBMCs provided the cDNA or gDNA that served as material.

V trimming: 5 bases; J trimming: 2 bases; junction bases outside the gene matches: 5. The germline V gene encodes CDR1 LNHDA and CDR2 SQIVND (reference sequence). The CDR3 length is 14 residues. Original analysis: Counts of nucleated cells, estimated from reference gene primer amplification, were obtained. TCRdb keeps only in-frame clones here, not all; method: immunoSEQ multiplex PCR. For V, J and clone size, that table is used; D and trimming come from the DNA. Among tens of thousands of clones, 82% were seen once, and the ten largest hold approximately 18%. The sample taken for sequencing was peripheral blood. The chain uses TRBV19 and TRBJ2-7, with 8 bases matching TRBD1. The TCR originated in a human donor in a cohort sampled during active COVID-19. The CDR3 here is CASSFNRGAYEQYF. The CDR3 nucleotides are TGTGCCAGTAGTTTTAACAGGGGGGCCTACGAGCAGTACTTC.